This passage covers 6 T cell receptor beta chains from one sample sequenced in a study of identical twins. One entry per CDR3 protein, called by TCRdb with MiXCR from the 5' RACE reads. This table holds about 240,000 distinct CDR3 sequences, 10% to 13% found once. What was sequenced was memory T cells sorted from blood. Every receptor here comes from a man in his forties or fifties in good health.

This clonotype appeared many times. The chain joins TRBV5-6 to TRBJ2-1; 12 bases align to TRBD2. Germline V gene data show CDR1 as SGHDT and CDR2 as YYEEEE. The CDR3 has 15 residues. Trimming took 6 bases from V and 6 from J; bases not matched to a gene: 7. CDR3 region: CASTLTSGRPNEQFF. The CDR3 nucleotides are TGTGCCAGCACCCTCACTAGCGGGAGGCCCAATGAGCAGTTCTTC.

This clonotype was observed at least ten times. This chain joins TRBV6-2 or TRBV6-3 and TRBJ2-7; unclear D gene. Germline V gene lookup returns CDR1 MNHEY and CDR2 SVGEGT. The CDR3 sequence is 12 residues long. V lost 2 bases and J lost 6, with 8 bases in between. CDR3 loop: CASSYTWVEQYF. The DNA of the CDR3 is TGTGCCAGCAGTTACACTTGGGTCGAGCAGTACTTC.

The rearrangement joins TRBV20-1 to TRBJ2-2; 8 positions match TRBD2. The V segment lost 4 bases and the J segment 2 bases; nucleotides outside the gene matches: 6. This CDR3 spans 15 amino acids. Per the germline V gene, CDR1 is DFQATT and CDR2 is SNEGSKA (reference sequence). The DNA for the CDR3 is TGCAGTGCTACAGGGACTAGTCGAAACACCGGGGAGCTGTTTTTT. This codes for CSATGTSRNTGELFF.

The J gene is TRBJ1-5, the V gene TRBV28, with 7 bases matching TRBD1. Germline V lookup: CDR1 MDHEN, CDR2 SYDVKM. The CDR3 extends over 19 amino acids. Trimming at V came to 5 bases and at J to 3 bases, leaving 19 bases not matched to a gene. The CDR3 reads CASSRLRGLGVSNNQPQHF. CDR3 nucleotides: TGTGCCAGCAGTAGATTAAGGGGGCTGGGGGTTTCGAACAATCAGCCCCAGCATTTT.

The gene calls are TRBV20-1 and TRBJ2-1, with D unresolved. Trimming shortened V by 8 bases and J by 7 bases, and 15 bases separated the two germline ends. CDR3 length: 12 amino acids. Germline values: CDR1 DFQATT, CDR2 SNEGSKA (reference sequence). The CDR3 is CSSVRGTNEQFF. The CDR3, as DNA: TGCAGTTCAGTGAGAGGCACGAATGAGCAGTTCTTC.

This clonotype was seen a handful of times. J is TRBJ1-3 and V is TRBV7-9; no definite D call. The length of the CDR3 is 15 residues. Germline V lookup: CDR1 SEHNR, CDR2 FQNEAQ (reference sequence). The V gene lost 1 base and the J gene lost 0 bases, with 7 bases spanning the gap. CDR3 sequence reads: CASSLVLNSGNTIYF. In DNA form, the CDR3 reads TGTGCCAGCAGCTTAGTCCTTAACTCTGGAAACACCATATATTTT.